These 18 T cell receptor beta chains came from one sample sequenced in a study of metastatic and nonmetastatic thyroid tumors. There were no patients who had received any treatment before thyroid surgery. TCRdb used MiXCR to call clones anew from the PCR reads. The sample consists of about 27,000 clones, around 14% of them appearing once. Sequencing input: blood. These receptors came from a male donor with papillary thyroid cancer or a benign thyroid nodule (not recorded which). Some clones in this sample may be carry-over from other donors' samples.

This clone was found many times. The V call is TRBV7-8, the J call TRBJ2-7; TRBD2 is a possible D gene (5 bases). Trimming stripped 3 bases from V and 2 bases from J, with 14 bases between. Germline V CDR1 and CDR2: SGHVS, FQNEAQ. The CDR3 is 15 residues long. CDR3 residues: CASSFGGSGTYEQYF. Here the CDR3 DNA reads TGTGCCAGCAGCTTTGGTGGGAGCGGTACCTACGAGCAGTACTTC.

The table lists this clone with many counts. The chain links TRBV5-4 to TRBJ1-1, with a tentative D call TRBD1 (5 bases). V lost 1 base and J 4 bases, leaving 8 bases between the germline ends. CDR1 is SGHNT, CDR2 YYREEE, per germline (reference sequence). The CDR3 totals 13 residues. Here the CDR3 reads CASSLPGGTEAFF. In nucleotides, the CDR3 is TGTGCCAGCAGCTTGCCTGGGGGCACTGAAGCTTTCTTT.

This clone was found many times. CDR3 DNA sequence: TGCGCCAGCAGCCACCCCGCACAAATGGGGGGGGAGACCCAGTACTTC. Encoded protein: CASSHPAQMGGETQYF. The gene calls are TRBV4-1 and TRBJ2-5, with 7 positions matching TRBD2. J gave up 5 bases and V 3 bases, and 12 bases lay outside the gene matches. Per germline, CDR1 MGHRA and CDR2 YSYEKL. This CDR3 region has 16 residues.

The chain links TRBV2 to TRBJ2-1, with 9 bases lining up with TRBD2. The length of the CDR3 is 15 residues. The germline V gene encodes CDR1 SNHLY and CDR2 FYNNEI. Trimming removed 6 bases from V and 8 bases from J; junction bases left unmatched: 11. The CDR3 reads CASRVAGAGGHEQFF. CDR3 DNA sequence: TGTGCCAGCAGGGTAGCGGGAGCGGGGGGCCATGAGCAGTTCTTC. The complete variable domain, with remaining parts taken from reference TRBV2 and TRBJ2-1, reads EPEVTQTPSHQVTQMGQEVILRCVPISNHLYFYWYRQILGQKVEFLVSFYNNEISEKSEIFDDQFSVERPDGSNFTLKIRSTKLEDSAMYFCASRVAGAGGHEQFFGPGTRLTVL.

In this sample, this clone turned up a few times. One base away lies a much larger clone, so this may be a sequencing read error. The rearrangement links TRBV3-1 to TRBJ2-5; no clear D. CDR3 length: 15 amino acids. Trimming shortened V by 2 bases and J by 1 base, and 11 bases separated the two germline ends. Germline V lookup: CDR1 LGHDT, CDR2 YNNKEL (reference sequence). CDR3 DNA sequence: TGTGCCAGCAGCCAAACCCAGGTCCTCCAAGAGACCCAGTACTTC. Residues: CASSQTQVLQETQYF.

This clone was found a few times. The chain employs TRBV12-5 and TRBJ2-2, with TRBD2 identical over 7 bases. V shed 4 bases, J shed 12 bases, and the junction held 17 bases outside the gene matches. Per germline, CDR1 LGHNT and CDR2 FRNRAP. This CDR3 spans 16 amino acids. CDR3 nucleotide sequence: TGTGCTAGTGGTTCCCCGACTAGCACGAACACCTGGCAGCTGTTTTTT. Translation gives CASGSPTSTNTWQLFF. Looking up the rest from reference TRBV12-5 and TRBJ2-2 gives the full variable domain: DARVTQTPRHKVTEMGQEVTMRCQPILGHNTVFWYRQTMMQGLELLAYFRNRAPLDDSGMPKDRFSAEMPDATLATLKIQPSEPRDSAVYFCASGSPTSTNTWQLFFGEGSRLTVL.

Ten or more counts support this clone. J is TRBJ2-3 and V is TRBV11-2; 7 bases align to TRBD2. The ends lost 5 bases at V and 1 base at J; junction bases unmatched: 6. CDR1 is SGHAT, CDR2 FQNNGV, per germline. The CDR3 is 15 residues long. CDR3 residues: CASSQGAGGTDTQYF. The CDR3 region has the DNA TGTGCCAGCAGCCAAGGGGCGGGGGGCACAGATACGCAGTATTTT.

This clone was picked up many times. The rearrangement uses TRBV7-3 and TRBJ2-3, with no clear D. This CDR3 is 14 amino acids long. The V gene's germline CDR1 is SGHTA and CDR2 FQGTGA. Trimming took off 3 bases at V and 6 bases at J, with 13 bases between the two ends. The DNA of the CDR3 is TGTGCCAGCAGCTTCGGTGACAACTCGGATACGCAGTATTTT. Translating it yields CASSFGDNSDTQYF.

This clone has a single count. The CDR3 protein is CSARDRLGEAFF. The CDR3 nucleotides are TGCAGTGCTAGAGATCGGCTAGGTGAAGCTTTCTTT. The chain has TRBV20-1 and TRBJ1-1; D is unresolved. The V gene's germline CDR1 is DFQATT and CDR2 SNEGSKA (reference sequence). The V gene lost 0 bases and the J gene lost 7 bases, with 9 bases spanning the gap. The CDR3 totals 12 residues.

This clone came up many times. The chain uses TRBV30 and TRBJ1-2; D not certain. Per the germline V gene, CDR1 is GTSNPN and CDR2 is SVGIG (reference sequence). The CDR3 has 11 amino acids. Deletions cut 1 base from V and 8 bases from J, with 8 bases between. CDR3 amino acids: CAWSAGGGYTF. CDR3 nucleotide sequence: TGTGCCTGGAGTGCAGGCGGGGGCTACACCTTC.

The table lists this clone with many counts. The rearrangement links TRBV12-5 to TRBJ1-2, with a weak D call TRBD1 (5 bases). V was pared by 4 bases and J by 6 bases, with 9 bases between. The CDR3 runs 12 residues. Germline V gene sequence: CDR1 LGHNT, CDR2 FRNRAP. The CDR3 nucleotides read TGTGCTAGTGGTTGGGGGGAGGATGGCTACACCTTC. It specifies CASGWGEDGYTF.

Many counts were recorded for this clone. The chain is built from TRBV12-3 or TRBV12-4 and TRBJ2-3; 9 bases match TRBD1. V dropped 8 bases and J dropped 4; count of bases not matched to a gene: 7. CDR3 size: 14 residues. In DNA form, the CDR3 reads TGTGCCAGCTCCCCGGGACAGGGATCAGATACGCAGTATTTT. This codes for CASSPGQGSDTQYF.

The chain links TRBV11-2 to TRBJ1-2, with D possibly being TRBD1 (6 bases). The CDR3 is 16 amino acids. Germline V gene lookup returns CDR1 SGHAT and CDR2 FQNNGV. Trimming took 1 base from V and 6 from J, leaving 18 bases between them. In DNA form, the CDR3 reads TGTGCCAGCAGCTTAGGCGGGGGGCTGCGGATGAATGGCTACACCTTC. As protein: CASSLGGGLRMNGYTF.

This clone is medium-sized in the sample. The chain recombines TRBV6-2 or TRBV6-3 with TRBJ2-7, with TRBD2 matching 8 bases. The V segment lost 6 bases and the J segment 4 bases; nucleotides outside the gene matches: 14. In germline, CDR1 is MNHEY, CDR2 SVGEGT. CDR3 length: 16 residues. The CDR3 DNA reads as TGTGCCAGCAGACCCCCCGAGCGGGAGTTACGGTACGAGCAGTACTTC. Protein: CASRPPERELRYEQYF.

This clone appeared many times. The chain employs TRBV12-5 and TRBJ2-2, with D unclear. This CDR3 spans 14 amino acids. Germline CDR1 LGHNT, CDR2 FRNRAP. Trimming pared 6 bases from V and 5 bases from J, leaving 13 bases between. CDR3 residues: CASGGSIRTGELFF. The CDR3 DNA reads as TGTGCTAGTGGCGGATCAATCCGAACCGGGGAGCTGTTTTTT. Based on the CDR3 plus reference TRBV12-5 and TRBJ2-2, the full variable domain is DARVTQTPRHKVTEMGQEVTMRCQPILGHNTVFWYRQTMMQGLELLAYFRNRAPLDDSGMPKDRFSAEMPDATLATLKIQPSEPRDSAVYFCASGGSIRTGELFFGEGSRLTVL.

This clone was recorded at least ten times. A read error may explain this, as a much larger clone is one base away. This chain links TRBV2 with TRBJ2-3; TRBD1 or TRBD2 may be the D gene (5 bases each). V was pared by 8 bases and J by 5 bases, with 11 bases between. The CDR3 covers 12 residues. Germline values: CDR1 SNHLY, CDR2 FYNNEI. CDR3 DNA: TGTGCCAGCGACAGAGGAGGAGATACGCAGTATTTT. It yields the protein CASDRGGDTQYF. Together with reference TRBV2 and TRBJ2-3, the CDR3 gives the full variable domain: EPEVTQTPSHQVTQMGQEVILRCVPISNHLYFYWYRQILGQKVEFLVSFYNNEISEKSEIFDDQFSVERPDGSNFTLKIRSTKLEDSAMYFCASDRGGDTQYFGPGTRLTVL.

Turning to this clone: The junction does not match germline at one end; this may be a read error. The J gene is TRBJ1-1, the V gene TRBV19; 7 bases align to TRBD1. The germline gives CDR1 LNHDA, CDR2 SQIVND (reference sequence). This CDR3 region has 16 residues. CDR3 sequence reads: CASKSQGGLASTEAFF. In nucleotides, the CDR3 is TGTGCCAGTAAGTCTCAGGGGGGTTTGGCGAGTACTGAGGCTTTCTTT.

Ten or more counts support this clone. The chain is built from TRBV18 and TRBJ1-4; possible D gene TRBD1, 6 bases. The germline gives CDR1 KGHSH, CDR2 LQKENI. V lost 5 bases to trimming and J lost 8 bases, with 18 bases between them. The CDR3 is 15 amino acids. The CDR3 DNA follows: TGTGCCAGCTCATCAAAATGGACAGACGACGAAAAACTGTTTTTT. Protein sequence: CASSSKWTDDEKLFF.